Listed below are T cell receptor beta chains from one sample, sequenced in a study of blood T cell repertoires in COVID-19. Libraries were prepared by immunoSEQ multiplex PCR; TCRdb keeps only in-frame clonotypes and omits some of them. Altogether about 260,000 clones are present, about 87% being singletons, with the ten largest covering 1.5%. Sequenced: peripheral blood. The source of these receptors is a woman aged 40 to 50 who had recovered from COVID-19. Both conserved end residues are part of each CDR3. D genes are given only for firm matches. Only some rows state a clone size, as once, few, many or a class for expanded clones.

len	v_gene	j_gene	abundance	d_gene	CDR3aa	CDR3nt
13	TRBV7-8	TRBJ1-2	once	-	CASSLVFIYGYTF	TGTGCCAGCAGCTTAGTATTTATCTATGGCTACACCTTC
17	TRBV11-2	TRBJ2-3	-	TRBD2	CASSSYPGTSGGGTQYF	TGTGCCAGCAGCTCCTATCCCGGGACTAGTGGAGGGGGTACGCAGTATTTT
13	TRBV9	TRBJ1-5	-	-	CASSVSGHQPQHF	TGTGCCAGCAGCGTATCGGGTCATCAGCCCCAGCATTTT
13	TRBV6-4	TRBJ1-1	-	-	CASSVSGDTEAFF	TGTGCCAGCAGTGTTTCAGGGGACACTGAAGCTTTCTTT
14	TRBV30	TRBJ1-2	-	-	CAWSVQRGPYGYTF	TGTGCCTGGAGTGTACAAAGAGGGCCCTATGGCTACACCTTC
19	TRBV18	TRBJ1-6	-	TRBD1	CASSPPGTGGRIDNSPLHF	TGTGCCAGCTCACCACCAGGGACAGGGGGAAGGATAGATAATTCACCCCTCCACTTT
17	TRBV18	TRBJ1-4	-	TRBD1	CASSPPGRTGVNEKLFF	TGTGCCAGCTCACCACCAGGAAGGACAGGGGTTAATGAAAAACTGTTTTTT
11	TRBV9	TRBJ1-2	-	-	CASSVGDTYTF	TGTGCCAGCAGCGTAGGCGACACCTACACCTTC
15	TRBV6-6	TRBJ2-3	-	TRBD2	CASSDGGRYTDTQYF	TGTGCCAGCAGTGACGGCGGGAGATACACAGATACGCAGTATTTT
15	TRBV9	TRBJ1-2	-	TRBD1	CASSAGDRGFYGYTF	TGTGCCAGCAGCGCCGGGGACAGGGGCTTCTATGGCTACACCTTC
13	TRBV29-1	TRBJ1-4	-	TRBD1	CSVCDRAGEKLFF	TGCAGCGTTTGCGACAGGGCGGGTGAAAAACTGTTTTTT
15	TRBV3-1/TRBV3-2	TRBJ1-3	-	-	CASSLGSLSGNTIYF	TGTGCCAGCAGCCTTGGCAGTCTTTCTGGAAACACCATATATTTT
14	TRBV4-1	TRBJ1-2	-	TRBD1	CASSHPDRDQGYTF	TGCGCCAGCAGCCACCCCGACAGGGATCAGGGCTACACCTTC
15	TRBV19	TRBJ1-5	-	-	CASSISGDRNQPQHF	TGTGCCAGTAGTATCTCAGGGGACCGCAATCAGCCCCAGCATTTT
14	TRBV10-3	TRBJ1-2	-	-	CAISGGQPNYGYTF	TGTGCCATCAGTGGAGGACAGCCTAACTATGGCTACACCTTC
16	TRBV5-4	TRBJ1-1	-	TRBD1	CASSLQGQGMNTEAFF	TGTGCCAGCAGCTTGCAAGGACAGGGAATGAACACTGAAGCTTTCTTT
17	TRBV27	TRBJ1-1	-	TRBD1	CASTPFGQGAEGTEAFF	TGTGCCAGCACCCCCTTCGGACAGGGGGCCGAGGGGACTGAAGCTTTCTTT
18	TRBV4-2	TRBJ2-5	few	TRBD2	CASSPLTSGGTYQETQYF	TGTGCCAGCAGCCCATTGACTAGCGGGGGAACGTACCAAGAGACCCAGTACTTC
15	TRBV9	TRBJ1-2	-	TRBD1	CASSVGDRVNYGYTF	TGTGCCAGCAGCGTAGGGGACAGGGTTAACTATGGCTACACCTTC
17	TRBV18	TRBJ1-4	-	-	CASSPLLVGDSEGGVFF	TGTGCCAGCTCACCCCTATTGGTTGGGGACTCCGAGGGCGGAGTGTTTTTT
14	TRBV7-3	TRBJ2-1	once	TRBD2	CASSLGGGYNEQFF	TGTGCCAGCAGCTTAGGCGGGGGGTACAATGAGCAGTTCTTC
14	TRBV6-2/TRBV6-3	TRBJ2-4	-	-	CASSYSVASNIQYF	TGTGCCAGCAGTTACTCGGTGGCCAGTAACATTCAGTACTTC
15	TRBV5-1	TRBJ2-7	-	-	CASSPETDYSYEQYF	TGCGCCAGCAGCCCCGAAACGGACTACTCCTACGAGCAGTACTTC
12	TRBV30	TRBJ1-2	once	-	CAWSPGGPRPHF	TGTGCCTGGAGTCCCGGGGGACCCCGCCCCCACTTC
14	TRBV6-7	TRBJ1-2	-	-	CATETVTHFYGYTF	TGTGCCACCGAGACAGTTACTCACTTTTATGGCTACACCTTC
13	TRBV9	TRBJ2-5	-	TRBD1	CASSPRQGETQYF	TGTGCCAGCAGCCCCAGACAGGGAGAGACCCAGTACTTC
13	TRBV7-9	TRBJ2-1	-	-	CASSNQGGNEQFF	TGTGCCAGCAGCAATCAGGGGGGCAATGAGCAGTTCTTC
14	TRBV6-5	TRBJ2-7	-	TRBD2	CASGRTSGSYEQYF	TGTGCCAGCGGGAGGACTAGCGGCTCCTACGAGCAGTACTTC
13	TRBV6-6	TRBJ2-7	-	TRBD1	CASRQGDLYEQYF	TGTGCCAGCAGGCAGGGGGACCTCTACGAGCAGTACTTC
14	TRBV9	TRBJ1-1	-	-	CASSDRALNTEAFF	TGTGCCAGCAGCGACAGGGCCCTGAACACTGAAGCTTTCTTT
15	TRBV24-1	TRBJ2-1	-	TRBD2	CATSDSSGGYNEQFF	TGTGCCACCAGTGATTCTAGCGGGGGTTATAATGAGCAGTTCTTC
13	TRBV27	TRBJ2-2	-	-	CASSVGLAGELFF	TGTGCCAGTTCGGTGGGCCTGGCCGGGGAGCTGTTTTTT
15	TRBV10-3	TRBJ1-2	-	TRBD1	CAIGETGEIGYGYTF	TGTGCCATCGGGGAGACAGGGGAGATTGGCTATGGCTACACCTTC
15	TRBV6-4	TRBJ1-1	-	-	CASSEEGGLNTEAFF	TGTGCCAGCAGTGAAGAGGGAGGGTTGAACACTGAAGCTTTCTTT
15	TRBV27	TRBJ2-3	-	-	CASSPYRESTDTQYF	TGTGCCAGCAGTCCCTACAGGGAAAGCACAGATACGCAGTATTTT
14	TRBV18	TRBJ1-1	-	TRBD1	CASSPNSGGTEAFF	TGTGCCAGCTCACCAAATTCAGGGGGCACTGAAGCTTTCTTT
15	TRBV4-2	TRBJ1-4	few	TRBD1	CASRLGTGANEKLFF	TGTGCCAGCAGGTTGGGGACAGGGGCTAATGAAAAACTGTTTTTT
15	TRBV7-9	TRBJ1-4	-	TRBD1	CASSLGQGKNEKLFF	TGTGCCAGCAGCCTAGGACAGGGGAAGAATGAAAAACTGTTTTTT
15	TRBV7-2	TRBJ2-6	-	-	CASSSFIGGANVLTF	TGTGCCAGCAGTTCCTTCATCGGGGGGGCCAACGTCCTGACTTTC
14	TRBV27	TRBJ1-5	-	-	CASSADSPHQPQHF	TGTGCCAGCAGTGCAGACAGTCCCCATCAGCCCCAGCATTTT
15	TRBV9	TRBJ2-7	-	TRBD1	CASSVGAGQGREQYF	TGTGCCAGCAGCGTAGGCGCGGGACAGGGGAGAGAGCAGTACTTC
14	TRBV9	TRBJ2-7	-	-	CASSPGAALYEQYF	TGTGCCAGCAGCCCAGGGGCGGCCCTCTACGAGCAGTACTTC
16	TRBV4-1	TRBJ2-2	few	-	CASSHGAAVNTGELFF	TGCGCCAGCAGCCACGGAGCGGCCGTCAACACCGGGGAGCTGTTTTTT
14	TRBV5-5	TRBJ1-2	-	-	CASSSWRLSYGYTF	TGTGCCAGCAGCTCGTGGAGGCTTTCCTATGGCTACACCTTC
15	TRBV11-3	TRBJ2-2	-	TRBD1	CASTNRGQGTGELFF	TGTGCCAGCACCAACAGGGGGCAAGGGACCGGGGAGCTGTTTTTT
13	TRBV5-1	TRBJ1-1	-	TRBD1	CASSGTGFTEAFF	TGCGCCAGCAGCGGGACAGGGTTCACTGAAGCTTTCTTT
14	TRBV7-2	TRBJ2-7	-	-	CASSVLAGTYEQYF	TGTGCCAGCAGCGTACTGGCAGGGACCTACGAGCAGTACTTC
16	TRBV4-2	TRBJ2-7	-	TRBD2	CASSHSTSGGSYEQYF	TGTGCCAGCAGCCACTCGACTAGCGGGGGCTCCTACGAGCAGTACTTC
18	TRBV18	TRBJ2-6	-	TRBD1	CASSPRGQGHSGANVLTF	TGTGCCAGCTCACCAAGGGGACAGGGCCACTCTGGGGCCAACGTCCTGACTTTC
14	TRBV2	TRBJ1-3	-	-	CASSVRDSGNTIYF	TGTGCCAGCAGTGTCAGGGACTCTGGAAACACCATATATTTT
15	TRBV7-9	TRBJ1-1	few	-	CASSSWDIPNTEAFF	TGTGCCAGCAGCTCATGGGACATTCCGAACACTGAAGCTTTCTTT
16	TRBV21-1	TRBJ2-3	-	-	CASSHQAGGPADTQYF	TGTGCCAGCAGCCATCAAGCGGGGGGGCCGGCAGATACGCAGTATTTT
12	TRBV9	TRBJ1-2	-	-	CASSVAGGGYTF	TGTGCCAGCAGCGTAGCCGGGGGGGGCTACACCTTC
12	TRBV3-1/TRBV3-2	TRBJ2-7	-	TRBD2	CASSQGGDVKYF	TGTGCCAGCAGCCAGGGGGGGGACGTTAAGTACTTC
13	TRBV6-5	TRBJ1-1	-	-	CASLQPGGAEAFF	TGTGCCAGCTTGCAACCCGGGGGAGCTGAAGCTTTCTTT
16	TRBV5-1	TRBJ2-2	-	TRBD1	CASSFAPTGLTGELFF	TGCGCCAGCAGCTTTGCCCCGACAGGGCTCACCGGGGAGCTGTTTTTT
14	TRBV5-6	TRBJ2-3	once	-	CASSFPRRADTQYF	TGTGCCAGCAGCTTCCCCAGGCGGGCAGATACGCAGTATTTT
15	TRBV5-4	TRBJ2-7	-	-	CASSSPTGSTYEQYF	TGTGCCAGCAGCTCACCGACAGGTTCCACCTACGAGCAGTACTTC
16	TRBV6-2/TRBV6-3	TRBJ2-3	-	-	CASSRSRDWDTDTQYF	TGTGCCAGCAGCCGGAGCCGGGACTGGGACACAGATACGCAGTATTTT
17	TRBV7-2	TRBJ2-5	-	TRBD2	CASSLAASGGALETQYF	TGTGCCAGCAGCTTAGCGGCTAGCGGGGGGGCCCTAGAGACCCAGTACTTC